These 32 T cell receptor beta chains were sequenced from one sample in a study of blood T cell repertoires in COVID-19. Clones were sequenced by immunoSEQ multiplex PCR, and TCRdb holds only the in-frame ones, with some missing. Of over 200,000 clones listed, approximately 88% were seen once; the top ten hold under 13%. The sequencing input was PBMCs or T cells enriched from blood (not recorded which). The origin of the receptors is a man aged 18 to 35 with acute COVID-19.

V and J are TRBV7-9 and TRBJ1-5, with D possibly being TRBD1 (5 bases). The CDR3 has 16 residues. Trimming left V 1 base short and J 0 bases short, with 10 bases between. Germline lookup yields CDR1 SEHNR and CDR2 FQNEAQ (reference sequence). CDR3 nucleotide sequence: TGTGCCAGCAGCTTAGGGTCAGGGTATAGCAATCAGCCCCAGCATTTT. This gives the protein CASSLGSGYSNQPQHF.

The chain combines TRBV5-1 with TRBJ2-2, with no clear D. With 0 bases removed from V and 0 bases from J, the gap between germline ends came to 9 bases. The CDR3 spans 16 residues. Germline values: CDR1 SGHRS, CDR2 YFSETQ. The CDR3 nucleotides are TGCGCCAGCAGCTTGGATTTAATATCGAACACCGGGGAGCTGTTTTTT. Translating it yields CASSLDLISNTGELFF.

CDR3 coding DNA: TGTGCCAGCAGACAGGGGGATGAGCAGTTCTTC. Its protein product is CASRQGDEQFF. The chain is built from TRBV11-2 and TRBJ2-1; 8 bases fit TRBD1. This CDR3 spans 11 amino acids. Germline assignment: CDR1 SGHAT and CDR2 FQNNGV. Trimming cost V 6 bases and J 8 bases; bases outside gene matches: 0.

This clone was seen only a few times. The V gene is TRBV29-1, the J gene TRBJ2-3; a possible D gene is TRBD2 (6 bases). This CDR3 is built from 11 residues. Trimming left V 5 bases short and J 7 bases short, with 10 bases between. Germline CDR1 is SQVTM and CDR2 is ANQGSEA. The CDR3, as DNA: TGCAGCGTTTTAAGGGACTATACGCAGTATTTT. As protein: CSVLRDYTQYF.

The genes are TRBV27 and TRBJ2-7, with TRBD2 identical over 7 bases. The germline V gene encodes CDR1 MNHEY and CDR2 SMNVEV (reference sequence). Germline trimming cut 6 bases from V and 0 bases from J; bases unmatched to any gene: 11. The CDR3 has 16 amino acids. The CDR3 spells CASSSQTSVSSYEQYF. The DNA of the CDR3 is TGTGCCAGCAGCTCCCAAACTAGCGTTAGCTCCTACGAGCAGTACTTC.

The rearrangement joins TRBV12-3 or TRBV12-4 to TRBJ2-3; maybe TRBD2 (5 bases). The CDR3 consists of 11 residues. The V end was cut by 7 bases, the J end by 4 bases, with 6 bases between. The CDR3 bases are TGTGCCAGCAAGAGGGCAGATACGCAGTATTTT. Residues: CASKRADTQYF.

CDR3 sequence: CASSARGTGWGELFF. Written as DNA, the CDR3 is TGTGCCAGCAGCGCCAGAGGGACAGGGTGGGGGGAGCTGTTTTTT. This chain joins TRBV11-3 and TRBJ2-2, with 9 bases that match TRBD1. The trim removed 5 bases at V and 8 bases at J, leaving 9 bases unmatched. This CDR3 spans 15 amino acids. Germline V gene data show CDR1 as SGHNT and CDR2 as YENEEA.

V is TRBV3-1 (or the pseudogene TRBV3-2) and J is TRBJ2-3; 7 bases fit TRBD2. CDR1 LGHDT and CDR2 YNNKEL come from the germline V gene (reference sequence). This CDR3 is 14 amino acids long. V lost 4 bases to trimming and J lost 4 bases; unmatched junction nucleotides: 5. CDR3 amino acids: CASSPSGISDTQYF. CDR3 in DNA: TGTGCCAGCAGCCCAAGCGGGATTTCAGATACGCAGTATTTT.

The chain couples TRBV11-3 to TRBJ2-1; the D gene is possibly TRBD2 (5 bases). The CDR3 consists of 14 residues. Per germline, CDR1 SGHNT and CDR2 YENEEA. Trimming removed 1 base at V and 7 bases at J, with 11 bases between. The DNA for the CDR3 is TGTGCCAGCAGCTTAGTTCCCGGGAATAATGAGCAGTTCTTC. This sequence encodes CASSLVPGNNEQFF.

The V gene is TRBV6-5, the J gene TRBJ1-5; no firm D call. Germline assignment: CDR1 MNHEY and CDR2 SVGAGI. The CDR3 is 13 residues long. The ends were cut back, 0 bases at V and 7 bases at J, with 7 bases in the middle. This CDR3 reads CASSYSRGQPQHF. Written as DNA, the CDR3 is TGTGCCAGCAGTTACTCTCGCGGGCAGCCCCAGCATTTT.

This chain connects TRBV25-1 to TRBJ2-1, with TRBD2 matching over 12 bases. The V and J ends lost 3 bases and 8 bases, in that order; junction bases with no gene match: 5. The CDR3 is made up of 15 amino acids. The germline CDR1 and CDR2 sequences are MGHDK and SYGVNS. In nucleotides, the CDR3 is TGTGCCAGCAGTGATGGACTAGCGGGATGGGATGAGCAGTTCTTC. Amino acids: CASSDGLAGWDEQFF.

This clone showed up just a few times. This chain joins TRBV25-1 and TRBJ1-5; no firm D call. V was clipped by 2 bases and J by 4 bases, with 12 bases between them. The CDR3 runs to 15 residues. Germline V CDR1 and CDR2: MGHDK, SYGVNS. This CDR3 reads CASSEDLPENQPQHF. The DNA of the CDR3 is TGTGCCAGCAGTGAAGATCTACCTGAGAATCAGCCCCAGCATTTT. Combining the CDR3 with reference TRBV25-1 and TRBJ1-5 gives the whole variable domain EADIYQTPRYLVIGTGKKITLECSQTMGHDKMYWYQQDPGMELHLIHYSYGVNSTEKGDLSSESTVSRIRTEHFPLTLESARPSHTSQYLCASSEDLPENQPQHFGDGTRLSIL.

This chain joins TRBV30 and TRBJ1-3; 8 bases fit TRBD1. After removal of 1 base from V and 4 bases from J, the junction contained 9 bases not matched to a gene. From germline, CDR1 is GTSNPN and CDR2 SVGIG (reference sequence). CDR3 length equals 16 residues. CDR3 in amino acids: CAWSGQGFDVGNTIYF. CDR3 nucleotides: TGTGCCTGGAGTGGACAGGGGTTTGATGTCGGAAACACCATATATTTT.

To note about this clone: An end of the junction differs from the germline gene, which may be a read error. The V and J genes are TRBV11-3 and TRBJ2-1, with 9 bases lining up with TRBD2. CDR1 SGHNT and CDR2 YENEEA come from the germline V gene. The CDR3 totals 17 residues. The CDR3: CASSLGLADISFNEQFF. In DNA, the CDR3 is TGTGCCAGCAGCTTAGGACTAGCGGATATTTCCTTCAATGAGCAGTTCTTC.

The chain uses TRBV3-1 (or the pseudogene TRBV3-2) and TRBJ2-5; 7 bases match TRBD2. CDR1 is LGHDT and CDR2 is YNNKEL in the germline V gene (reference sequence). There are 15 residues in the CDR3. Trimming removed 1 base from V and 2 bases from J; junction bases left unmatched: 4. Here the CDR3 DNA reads TGTGCCAGCAGCCAAGGCGGGAGTGGGCAAGAGACCCAGTACTTC. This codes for CASSQGGSGQETQYF.

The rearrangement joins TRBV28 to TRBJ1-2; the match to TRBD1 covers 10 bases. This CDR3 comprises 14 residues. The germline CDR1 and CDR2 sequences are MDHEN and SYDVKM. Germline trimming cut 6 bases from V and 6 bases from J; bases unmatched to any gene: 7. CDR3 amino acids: CASRSGQGSDGYTF. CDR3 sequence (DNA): TGTGCCAGCAGATCGGGACAGGGGTCGGATGGCTACACCTTC.

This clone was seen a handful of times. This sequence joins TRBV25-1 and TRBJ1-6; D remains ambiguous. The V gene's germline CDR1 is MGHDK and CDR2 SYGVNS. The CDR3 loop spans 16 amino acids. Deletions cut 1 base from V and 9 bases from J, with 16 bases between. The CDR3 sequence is CASSEFTQAEGSPLHF. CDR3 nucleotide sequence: TGTGCCAGCAGTGAATTCACCCAGGCTGAGGGTTCACCCCTCCACTTT. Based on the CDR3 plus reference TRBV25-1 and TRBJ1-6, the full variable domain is EADIYQTPRYLVIGTGKKITLECSQTMGHDKMYWYQQDPGMELHLIHYSYGVNSTEKGDLSSESTVSRIRTEHFPLTLESARPSHTSQYLCASSEFTQAEGSPLHFGNGTRLTVT.

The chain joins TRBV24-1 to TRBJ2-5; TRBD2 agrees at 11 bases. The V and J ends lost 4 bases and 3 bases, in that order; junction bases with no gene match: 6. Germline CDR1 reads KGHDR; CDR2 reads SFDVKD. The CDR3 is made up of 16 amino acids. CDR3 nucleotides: TGTGCCACCAGTGACCAACTAGCGGGAGTTGAAGAGACCCAGTACTTC. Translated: CATSDQLAGVEETQYF.

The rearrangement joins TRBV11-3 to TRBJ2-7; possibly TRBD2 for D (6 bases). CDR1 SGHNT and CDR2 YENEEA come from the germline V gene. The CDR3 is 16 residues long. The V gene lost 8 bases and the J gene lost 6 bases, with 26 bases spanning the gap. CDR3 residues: CASGGFAAGSDGEQYF. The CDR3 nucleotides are TGTGCCAGCGGCGGCTTTGCGGCGGGATCGGATGGCGAGCAGTACTTC.

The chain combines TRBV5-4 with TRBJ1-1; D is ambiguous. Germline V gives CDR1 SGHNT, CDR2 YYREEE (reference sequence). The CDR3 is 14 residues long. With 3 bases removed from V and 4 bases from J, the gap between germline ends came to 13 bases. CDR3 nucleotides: TGTGCCAGCAGCTCCGGGTGGCTTGGCACTGAAGCTTTCTTT. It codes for CASSSGWLGTEAFF.

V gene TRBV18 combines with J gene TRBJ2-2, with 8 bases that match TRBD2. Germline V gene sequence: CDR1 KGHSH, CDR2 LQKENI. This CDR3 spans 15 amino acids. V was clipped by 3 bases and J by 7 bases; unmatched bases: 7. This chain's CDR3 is CASSPTGGPDGELFF. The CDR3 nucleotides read TGTGCCAGCTCACCTACGGGAGGGCCGGACGGGGAGCTGTTTTTT.

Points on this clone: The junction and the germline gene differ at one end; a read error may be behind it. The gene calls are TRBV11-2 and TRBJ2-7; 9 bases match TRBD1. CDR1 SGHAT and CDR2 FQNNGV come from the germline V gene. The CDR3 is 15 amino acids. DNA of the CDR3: TGTGCCAGCAACTTATTTGGGACAGGGAGGCCCGAGCAGTACTTC. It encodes CASNLFGTGRPEQYF.

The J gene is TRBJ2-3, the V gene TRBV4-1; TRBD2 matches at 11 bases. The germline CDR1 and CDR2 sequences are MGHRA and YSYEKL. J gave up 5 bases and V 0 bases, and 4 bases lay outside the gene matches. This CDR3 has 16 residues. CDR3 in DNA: TGCGCCAGCAGCCAAGAGGGAGGACTAGCGGGAGATACGCAGTATTTT. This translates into CASSQEGGLAGDTQYF.

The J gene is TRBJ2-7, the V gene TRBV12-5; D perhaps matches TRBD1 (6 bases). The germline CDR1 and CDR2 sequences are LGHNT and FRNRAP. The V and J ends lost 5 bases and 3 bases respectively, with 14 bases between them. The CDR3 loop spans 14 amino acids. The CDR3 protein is CASGPSTGHYEQYF. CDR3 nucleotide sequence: TGTGCTAGTGGTCCCTCGACAGGCCACTACGAGCAGTACTTC.

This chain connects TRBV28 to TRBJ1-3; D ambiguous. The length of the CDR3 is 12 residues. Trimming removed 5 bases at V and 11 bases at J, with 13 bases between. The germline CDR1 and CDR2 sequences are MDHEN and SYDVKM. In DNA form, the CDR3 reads TGTGCCAGCAGTCCCCCCCGGGGTCCCATATATTTT. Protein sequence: CASSPPRGPIYF.

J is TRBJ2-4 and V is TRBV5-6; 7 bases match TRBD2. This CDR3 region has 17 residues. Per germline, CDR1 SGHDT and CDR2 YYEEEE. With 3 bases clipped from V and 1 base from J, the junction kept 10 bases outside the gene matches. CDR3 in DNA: TGTGCCAGCAGCTCGGACTTGGGAGGGTTCGCCAAAAACATTCAGTACTTC. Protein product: CASSSDLGGFAKNIQYF.

The CDR3 spells CASSPAYRHDHGYTF. The CDR3 DNA sequence: TGTGCCAGCTCACCCGCATATAGACATGATCATGGCTACACCTTC. The chain has TRBV18 and TRBJ1-2; D uncertain. Germline assignment: CDR1 KGHSH and CDR2 LQKENI. The CDR3 extends over 15 amino acids. V dropped 3 bases and J dropped 6 bases, with 17 bases sitting between them.

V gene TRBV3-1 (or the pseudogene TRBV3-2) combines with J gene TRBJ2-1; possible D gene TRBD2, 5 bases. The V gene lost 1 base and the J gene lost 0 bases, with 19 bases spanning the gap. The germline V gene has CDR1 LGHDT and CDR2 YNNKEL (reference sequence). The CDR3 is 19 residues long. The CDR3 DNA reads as TGTGCCAGCAGCCAAGCGACTTGGGGAGCTCCTGACTCCTACAATGAGCAGTTCTTC. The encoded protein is CASSQATWGAPDSYNEQFF.

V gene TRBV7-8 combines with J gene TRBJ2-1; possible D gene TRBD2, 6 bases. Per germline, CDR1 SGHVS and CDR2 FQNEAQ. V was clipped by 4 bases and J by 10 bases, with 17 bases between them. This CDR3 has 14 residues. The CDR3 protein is CASSSPGDSPEQFF. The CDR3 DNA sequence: TGTGCCAGCAGCTCACCGGGAGACTCCCCGGAGCAGTTCTTC.

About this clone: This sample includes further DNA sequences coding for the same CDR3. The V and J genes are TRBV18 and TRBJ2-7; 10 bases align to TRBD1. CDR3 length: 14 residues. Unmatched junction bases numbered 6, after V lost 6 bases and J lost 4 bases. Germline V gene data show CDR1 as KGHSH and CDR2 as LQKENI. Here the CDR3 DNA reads TGTGCCAGCTCGCCCGACAGGGGGCGTTACGAGCAGTACTTC. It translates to CASSPDRGRYEQYF.

CDR3 sequence: CASSKPGLERNEQFF. Here the CDR3 DNA reads TGTGCCAGCAGTAAACCGGGACTAGAGAGAAATGAGCAGTTCTTC. The J gene is TRBJ2-1, the V gene TRBV27; TRBD2 aligns across 8 bases. CDR3 size: 15 residues. CDR1 is MNHEY and CDR2 is SMNVEV in the germline V gene (reference sequence). V dropped 5 bases and J dropped 7; count of bases not matched to a gene: 10.

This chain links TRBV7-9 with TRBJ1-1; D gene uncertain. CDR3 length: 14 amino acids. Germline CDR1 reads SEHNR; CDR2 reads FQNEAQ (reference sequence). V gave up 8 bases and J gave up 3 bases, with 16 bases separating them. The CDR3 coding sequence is TGTGCCAGCCGCCCCCGGGGTCTGGACACTGAAGCTTTCTTT. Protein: CASRPRGLDTEAFF.